Sequencing of this T cell receptor (beta chain) was carried out in a study of sequential checkpoint blockade in melanoma. This clone was recorded only once. The method was immunoSEQ multiplex PCR; TCRdb's version includes in-frame clones alone and lacks a portion of them. The data contain fewer than 15,000 clones, 77% of them seen just once; the ten biggest clones take up over 9%. The CDR3 loop spans 15 amino acids. The germline CDR1 and CDR2 sequences are SGHVS and FNYEAQ. V gave up 4 bases and J gave up 4 bases; unmatched junction bases: 9. Treatment in this sample: randomized to nivolumab then ipilimumab (arm A) or the reverse (arm B). Live CD3+CD8+ CD19− CD56− cells were sorted from PBMCs.

This clonotype was sampled from a human donor with melanoma. The rearrangement uses TRBV7-6 and TRBJ2-7; TRBD1 matches 8 bases. The sequences come from CD8+ T cells sorted from blood (inferred from file names), collected from a patient given nivolumab and ipilimumab in sequence. The CDR3 spells CASSSHSGGVYEQYF. CDR3 nucleotide sequence: TGTGCCAGCAGCTCACATTCAGGGGGCGTATACGAGCAGTACTTC.